This is a list of T cell receptor beta chains from one sample in a study of TIL therapy for anti-PD-1-resistant metastatic lung cancer. The table came from immunoSEQ multiplex PCR; TCRdb's copy has only in-frame clones and leaves some out. Among approximately 40,000 clones listed, less than 75% were seen once. The sequencing used blood, collected at baseline. These receptors were collected from a person aged 25 to 85 with non-small cell lung cancer. Each CDR3 is given with its conserved first and last residue. Each record gives: D gene, J gene, V gene, clone size, CDR3 protein, CDR3 DNA. D genes are given only for firm matches. Not all rows give a size; the values are once, few, many and, for expanded clones, a class.

-,TRBJ2-1,TRBV9,-,CASSVGVGGREQFF,TGTGCCAGCAGCGTAGGGGTTGGGGGTAGGGAGCAGTTCTTC
TRBD1,TRBJ1-1,TRBV14,few,CASSPPGTVMNTEAFF,TGTGCCAGCAGCCCTCCCGGGACAGTAATGAACACTGAAGCTTTCTTT
TRBD1,TRBJ2-1,TRBV27,-,CASSPGGSYNEQFF,TGTGCCAGCAGTCCAGGGGGCTCCTACAATGAGCAGTTCTTC
TRBD1,TRBJ1-1,TRBV2,-,CASRQGLNTEAFF,TGTGCCAGCAGACAGGGGCTGAACACTGAAGCTTTCTTT
-,TRBJ2-7,TRBV7-2,few,CASSLGDGSYEQYF,TGTGCCAGCAGCTTAGGTGACGGCTCCTACGAGCAGTACTTC
TRBD1,TRBJ1-2,TRBV18,-,CASSPDRESGYTF,TGTGCCAGCTCTCCGGACAGGGAAAGTGGCTACACCTTC
TRBD2,TRBJ2-7,TRBV5-1,-,CASSLGIRTSGRATPYEQYF,TGCGCCAGCAGCTTGGGTATCAGGACTAGCGGGAGGGCCACCCCCTACGAGCAGTACTTC
-,TRBJ2-6,TRBV30,-,CAFLYGANVLTF,TGTGCCTTCCTTTATGGGGCCAACGTCCTGACTTTC
-,TRBJ2-7,TRBV7-2,-,CASSLLLNSYEQYF,TGTGCCAGCAGCTTACTCCTAAATTCCTACGAGCAGTACTTC
TRBD1,TRBJ2-7,TRBV5-6,once,CASSPRQGAGEQYF,TGTGCCAGCAGCCCCAGACAGGGGGCGGGTGAGCAGTACTTC
TRBD1,TRBJ2-7,TRBV10-3,-,CASGTGGYEQYF,TGTGCCAGTGGGACAGGAGGGTACGAGCAGTACTTC
-,TRBJ1-4,TRBV7-8,-,CASGGSRTGTNEKLFF,TGTGCCAGCGGTGGTTCTAGAACAGGAACTAATGAAAAACTGTTTTTT
-,TRBJ2-7,TRBV5-1,-,CASSLAGDSYEQYF,TGCGCCAGCAGCTTGGCGGGAGATTCCTACGAGCAGTACTTC
TRBD1,TRBJ2-5,TRBV6-4,-,CASRRRDRGPQETQYF,TGTGCCAGCAGACGTAGGGACAGGGGGCCCCAAGAGACCCAGTACTTC
-,TRBJ2-7,TRBV5-1,once,CASSPNGGEQYF,TGCGCCAGCAGCCCAAATGGGGGCGAGCAGTACTTC
TRBD1,TRBJ2-7,TRBV7-9,few,CASSLEGQGDSYEQYF,TGTGCCAGCAGCTTGGAGGGACAGGGGGACTCCTACGAGCAGTACTTC
TRBD2,TRBJ2-7,TRBV7-2,-,CASSSGGGYEQYF,TGTGCCAGCAGCTCGGGAGGCGGGTACGAGCAGTACTTC
TRBD2,TRBJ2-1,TRBV18,-,CASSLLAGGTEPNEQFF,TGTGCCAGCTCATTGCTAGCGGGGGGAACTGAGCCCAATGAGCAGTTCTTC
-,TRBJ1-2,TRBV5-6,-,CASSLGPRHYGYTF,TGTGCCAGCAGCTTGGGGCCGAGGCACTATGGCTACACCTTC
TRBD1,TRBJ2-2,TRBV7-3,-,CASSFESQGANTGELFF,TGTGCCAGCAGCTTTGAGTCTCAGGGGGCGAACACCGGGGAGCTGTTTTTT
-,TRBJ1-5,TRBV15,few,CATSRDQGYGNQPQHF,TGTGCCACCAGCAGAGACCAGGGATATGGCAATCAGCCCCAGCATTTT
-,TRBJ2-7,TRBV2,few,CASLLGYEQYF,TGTGCCAGCCTGCTTGGGTACGAGCAGTACTTC
-,TRBJ2-5,TRBV6-1,-,CASSEGTQYF,TGTGCCAGCAGTGAAGGGACCCAGTACTTC
-,TRBJ2-1,TRBV9,-,CASSETLGEIYNEQFF,TGTGCCAGCAGCGAAACCCTGGGGGAGATCTACAATGAGCAGTTCTTC
-,TRBJ1-3,TRBV7-8,-,CASSPDSLSGNTIYF,TGTGCCAGCAGCCCAGACAGTCTCTCTGGAAACACCATATATTTT